A single sample gave rise to the 30 T cell receptor beta chains below, sequenced in a study of blood T cell repertoires in COVID-19. Sequenced by immunoSEQ multiplex PCR; TCRdb stores in-frame clones only, minus some. The sample includes approximately 70,000 clones, under 90% of them seen just once. The source material was peripheral blood. The receptors shown here come from a human donor in a cohort sampled during active COVID-19.

This clone appeared a single time. The chain has TRBV3-1 (or the pseudogene TRBV3-2) and TRBJ2-7; possible D gene TRBD1, 6 bases. V lost 2 bases, J lost 4 bases, and 6 bases lay in between. This CDR3 comprises 12 residues. Germline loops: CDR1 LGHDT, CDR2 YNNKEL (reference sequence). Here the CDR3 DNA reads TGTGCCAGCAGCCAACAGGGGTACGAGCAGTACTTC. Translation: CASSQQGYEQYF.

The chain uses TRBV9 and TRBJ2-7; 10 bases match TRBD2. J lost 4 bases, V lost 2 bases, and 3 bases had no gene match. Germline V gene sequence: CDR1 SGDLS, CDR2 YYNGEE. This CDR3 is 14 amino acids long. The CDR3 region has the DNA TGTGCCAGCAGCGTGTCGGGACTAGCGTACGAGCAGTACTTC. Its protein product is CASSVSGLAYEQYF.

CDR3 residues: CASSPPLGGGDTQYF. CDR3 nucleotide sequence: TGTGCCAGCTCACCACCGCTGGGGGGGGGAGATACGCAGTATTTT. V is TRBV18 and J is TRBJ2-3; 7 bases align to TRBD2. Germline V CDR1 and CDR2: KGHSH, LQKENI. The V gene end was trimmed by 0 bases and the J gene end by 5 bases; junction bases not matched to a gene: 5. This CDR3 is built from 15 residues.

The J gene is TRBJ2-5, the V gene TRBV21-1; the D call of TRBD2 is as the table states it, not checked on the DNA. TRBV21-1 is a documented pseudogene. The CDR3 is 15 amino acids. The CDR3: CASKEAAPDRETQYF. The CDR3 DNA reads as TGTGCCAGCAAAGAAGCGGCACCGGACCGGGAGACCCAGTACTTC.

The chain recombines TRBV11-2 with TRBJ2-7; 10 bases align to TRBD1. This CDR3 has 15 residues. The V gene's germline CDR1 is SGHAT and CDR2 FQNNGV. Trimming at V came to 1 base and at J to 3 bases, leaving 3 bases not matched to a gene. The DNA of the CDR3 is TGTGCCAGCAGCTTAGGCCGGGACAGGGGCTACGAGCAGTACTTC. Translated: CASSLGRDRGYEQYF. The whole variable domain, filled in from reference TRBV11-2 and TRBJ2-7, reads EAGVAQSPRYKIIEKRQSVAFWCNPISGHATLYWYQQILGQGPKLLIQFQNNGVVDDSQLPKDRFSAERLKGVDSTLKIQPAKLEDSAVYLCASSLGRDRGYEQYFGPGTRLTVT.

This clone was counted once. This chain uses TRBV6-5 with TRBJ2-3; 13 positions agree with TRBD2. The CDR3 is 15 amino acids. Per germline, CDR1 MNHEY and CDR2 SVGAGI. J was trimmed by 4 bases and V by 7 bases; bases with no gene match: 5. CDR3 coding DNA: TGTGCCAGCAAGAGACTAGCGGGAGGACCAGATACGCAGTATTTT. Protein product: CASKRLAGGPDTQYF.

The CDR3 bases are TGCGCCAGCAGCCAACAACAGGGGCCGGATGGCTACACCTTC. Protein product: CASSQQQGPDGYTF. The chain recombines TRBV4-1 with TRBJ1-2, with TRBD1 matching 7 bases. The J segment lost 6 bases and the V segment lost 2 bases, leaving 6 bases of the junction unmatched. This CDR3 spans 14 amino acids. Germline loops: CDR1 MGHRA, CDR2 YSYEKL.

CDR3 protein: CASSPRREGEQYF. The CDR3 DNA follows: TGTGCCAGCTCACCGCGGAGGGAAGGTGAGCAGTACTTC. J is TRBJ2-7 and V is TRBV18; D is possibly TRBD2 (6 bases). CDR3 length: 13 amino acids. The ends were cut back, 3 bases at V and 7 bases at J, with 13 bases in the middle. Germline V gene data show CDR1 as KGHSH and CDR2 as LQKENI.

J is TRBJ1-5 and V is TRBV30, with D possibly matching TRBD1 (6 bases). V lost 3 bases to trimming and J lost 4 bases, with 10 bases between them. This CDR3 has 13 residues. CDR1 is GTSNPN, CDR2 SVGIG, per germline (reference sequence). The CDR3 loop is CAWSPQGNQPQHF. CDR3 nucleotides: TGTGCCTGGAGCCCGCAGGGGAATCAGCCCCAGCATTTT.

CDR3 sequence reads: CASSQDRFYNEQFF. The CDR3 DNA is TGTGCCAGCAGCCAAGATCGTTTCTACAATGAGCAGTTCTTC. The chain recombines TRBV3-1 (or the pseudogene TRBV3-2) with TRBJ2-1, with D unclear. V lost 0 bases, J lost 3 bases, and 6 bases lay in between. This CDR3 has 14 amino acids. Germline V gene sequence: CDR1 LGHDT, CDR2 YNNKEL (reference sequence).

This clone has just a few counts. This chain connects TRBV25-1 to TRBJ1-6; D possibly corresponds to TRBD1 (5 bases). CDR1 and CDR2 from the germline V gene are MGHDK and SYGVNS. Between the trimmed V and J ends, which lost 5 bases and 9 bases, there was a span of 11 bases. The CDR3 is made up of 13 amino acids. This CDR3 reads CASSRGGSSPLHF. CDR3 DNA: TGTGCCAGCAGTCGGGGGGGTAGTTCACCCCTCCACTTT.

The chain combines TRBV19 with TRBJ2-7; 9 bases agree with TRBD2. V lost 5 bases and J lost 2; bases outside the gene matches: 7. The CDR3 covers 15 residues. The germline CDR1 and CDR2 sequences are LNHDA and SQIVND (reference sequence). As DNA, the CDR3 is TGTGCCAGTAGTGGGGCGGAGCGGGGGGCCTACGAGCAGTACTTC. It specifies CASSGAERGAYEQYF. The variable domain in full, completed from reference TRBV19 and TRBJ2-7, reads DGGITQSPKYLFRKEGQNVTLSCEQNLNHDAMYWYRQDPGQGLRLIYYSQIVNDFQKGDIAEGYSVSREKKESFPLTVTSAQKNPTAFYLCASSGAERGAYEQYFGPGTRLTVT.

The V call is TRBV6-5, the J call TRBJ1-2; TRBD1 agrees at 7 bases. CDR1 is MNHEY, CDR2 SVGAGI, per germline. This CDR3 is built from 14 residues. The V segment lost 9 bases and the J segment 3 bases; nucleotides outside the gene matches: 10. CDR3 nucleotides: TGTGCCAGTCGCAGAACGCAGGGGGACTATGGCTACACCTTC. Translation gives CASRRTQGDYGYTF.

J is TRBJ2-2 and V is TRBV19, with D possibly being TRBD1 (6 bases). Germline-derived CDR1 and CDR2 are LNHDA and SQIVND (reference sequence). Trimming took off 2 bases at V and 0 bases at J, with 13 bases between the two ends. The CDR3 totals 17 residues. CDR3 coding DNA: TGTGCCAGTAGTATAACGTCTACAGGGCCGAACACCGGGGAGCTGTTTTTT. Translation gives CASSITSTGPNTGELFF.

CDR3 sequence reads: CASSIGTGRINEQFF. Written as DNA, the CDR3 is TGTGCCAGCAGCATAGGGACAGGGAGGATCAATGAGCAGTTCTTC. V is TRBV7-2 and J is TRBJ2-1, with TRBD1 matching over 9 bases. From germline, CDR1 is SGHTA and CDR2 FQGNSA. V trimming: 5 bases; J trimming: 6 bases; junction bases outside the gene matches: 8. The CDR3 is made up of 15 amino acids.

The genes are TRBV7-3 and TRBJ2-1; possibly TRBD2 for D (6 bases). Germline V gives CDR1 SGHTA, CDR2 FQGTGA. The V end was cut by 4 bases, the J end by 0 bases, with 16 bases between. The length of the CDR3 is 17 residues. CDR3 region: CASSSREVAYSYNEQFF. CDR3 nucleotides: TGTGCCAGCAGCTCAAGGGAGGTAGCCTACTCCTACAATGAGCAGTTCTTC.

This clone was seen more than once but under ten times. The chain joins TRBV2 to TRBJ1-3; D gene ambiguous. V lost 6 bases and J lost 2, with 11 bases in between. Per the germline V gene, CDR1 is SNHLY and CDR2 is FYNNEI. This CDR3 region has 14 residues. The CDR3, as DNA: TGTGCCAGCAGAAGGGAGGGAGCTGGAAACACCATATATTTT. Protein: CASRREGAGNTIYF.

The chain is built from TRBV4-3 and TRBJ1-3; D gene unclear. Germline V gives CDR1 LGHNA, CDR2 YSLEER. V lost 0 bases, J lost 8 bases, and 17 bases lay in between. This CDR3 is built from 16 residues. For the CDR3, the DNA is TGCGCCAGCAGCCAAGAGGCCCATCCGAGCGTATACACCATATATTTT. Translating it yields CASSQEAHPSVYTIYF.

This clone was recorded once. The rearrangement joins TRBV5-1 to TRBJ1-1; a possible D gene is TRBD1 (5 bases). The germline V gene has CDR1 SGHRS and CDR2 YFSETQ. Trimming stripped 5 bases from V and 3 bases from J, with 20 bases between. The CDR3 contains 16 residues. The CDR3, as DNA: TGCGCCAGCAGTTACATGGAATGGGGGACTGACACTGAAGCTTTCTTT. Its protein is CASSYMEWGTDTEAFF.

This chain connects TRBV7-3 to TRBJ2-3, with D maybe TRBD2 (6 bases). CDR1 SGHTA and CDR2 FQGTGA come from the germline V gene. This CDR3 comprises 14 residues. Trimming stripped 1 base from V and 10 bases from J, with 15 bases between. The DNA for the CDR3 is TGTGCCAGCAGCTTAAAGGCGGGACTTCTCGCGCAGTATTTT. The encoded protein is CASSLKAGLLAQYF.

The chain couples TRBV2 to TRBJ1-6; 7 nucleotides agree with TRBD1. In germline, CDR1 is SNHLY, CDR2 FYNNEI. The CDR3 totals 14 residues. Trimming removed 10 bases from V and 7 bases from J; junction bases left unmatched: 10. CDR3 region: CATRQGNGNSPLHF. The CDR3, as DNA: TGTGCCACCAGACAGGGAAACGGGAATTCACCCCTCCACTTT.

CDR3 sequence (DNA): TGTGCCAGTAGTCAGGGTGGTTATGGCTACACCTTC. It is translated as CASSQGGYGYTF. The V gene is TRBV19, the J gene TRBJ1-2, with D tentatively TRBD1 (5 bases). The germline CDR1 and CDR2 sequences are LNHDA and SQIVND (reference sequence). CDR3 length: 12 amino acids. Trimming took off 5 bases at V and 5 bases at J, with 9 bases between the two ends.

The chain employs TRBV4-1 and TRBJ2-3; no clear D gene. CDR3 length: 15 residues. V lost 0 bases to trimming and J lost 1 base, with 8 bases between them. Germline CDR1 MGHRA, CDR2 YSYEKL. The CDR3 sequence is CASSQEHRGTDTQYF. The CDR3 region has the DNA TGCGCCAGCAGCCAAGAACACCGGGGCACAGATACGCAGTATTTT.

This clone showed up just once. The rearrangement joins TRBV5-1 to TRBJ2-2; 7 bases line up with TRBD1. Germline loops: CDR1 SGHRS, CDR2 YFSETQ. V lost 0 bases to trimming and J lost 4 bases; unmatched junction nucleotides: 3. The CDR3 totals 15 residues. The CDR3 here is CASSLGQGVTGELFF. The CDR3 bases are TGCGCCAGCAGCTTGGGACAGGGAGTCACCGGGGAGCTGTTTTTT.

This chain joins TRBV30 and TRBJ2-7; TRBD1 matches 7 bases. V lost 6 bases to trimming and J lost 5 bases; unmatched junction nucleotides: 7. Germline lookup yields CDR1 GTSNPN and CDR2 SVGIG (reference sequence). This CDR3 is 12 amino acids long. CDR3 protein: CACNLRGNEQYF. The CDR3 DNA is TGTGCCTGCAATCTCAGGGGGAACGAGCAGTACTTC.

The chain carries TRBV18 and TRBJ2-3, with 13 nucleotides matching TRBD2. The CDR3 extends over 19 amino acids. V trimming: 2 bases; J trimming: 1 base; junction bases outside the gene matches: 9. CDR1 KGHSH and CDR2 LQKENI come from the germline V gene. CDR3 protein: CASSPLGLAGEVGTDTQYF. The CDR3 DNA sequence: TGTGCCAGCTCACCATTAGGACTAGCGGGAGAAGTGGGCACAGATACGCAGTATTTT.

The chain joins TRBV10-2 to TRBJ2-3, with TRBD2 matching over 11 bases. The CDR3 length is 16 residues. The J segment lost 0 bases and the V segment lost 2 bases, leaving 1 base of the junction unmatched. CDR1 WSHSY and CDR2 SAAADI come from the germline V gene. The CDR3: CASSERLAGSTDTQYF. CDR3 sequence (DNA): TGCGCCAGCAGTGAGCGACTAGCGGGGAGCACAGATACGCAGTATTTT.

This chain connects TRBV5-6 to TRBJ1-1; the D is unclear. The V end lost 1 base, the J end lost 6 bases, and 10 bases lay between the germline ends. The CDR3 contains 13 residues. Germline lookup yields CDR1 SGHDT and CDR2 YYEEEE. The CDR3 DNA is TGTGCCAGCAGCTTGTGGGAGTTGGCTGAAGCTTTCTTT. The encoded protein is CASSLWELAEAFF.

Turning to this clone: The germline gene is not matched at one end of the junction; a read error may be the cause. V and J are TRBV6-5 and TRBJ1-2, with a tentative D call TRBD1 (6 bases). The CDR3 length is 11 residues. CDR1 and CDR2 from the germline V gene are MNHEY and SVGAGI. CDR3 in amino acids: CASSSPRGTKF. For the CDR3, the DNA is TGTGCCAGCAGCTCTCCAAGGGGGACGAAATTC.

This clone is a singleton in its sample. This chain joins TRBV7-9 and TRBJ1-3; D may be TRBD1 (6 bases). The V gene's germline CDR1 is SEHNR and CDR2 FQNEAQ (reference sequence). The CDR3 is made up of 18 amino acids. V was clipped by 1 base and J by 8 bases, with 24 bases between them. CDR3 nucleotides: TGTGCCAGCAGCTTAGGAAGGCTCGGGGGGCCCCAAGGCGACACCATATATTTT. It is translated as CASSLGRLGGPQGDTIYF.